The rows below give T cell receptor beta chains drawn from one sample of a study. Each CDR3 protein is one row after TCRdb ran MiXCR on the 5' RACE reads. The data hold about 40,000 distinct CDR3 sequences, with about 20% observed a single time. The material sequenced was Tregs sorted from blood. The receptors stem from a female donor with breast cancer. Each CDR3 is given with its conserved first and last residue. Fields, in order: J gene, V gene, clone size, D gene, CDR3 protein, CDR3 DNA. The D gene is left open where the match is weak. Expanded clones get a size class; other rows say once, few or many, or leave the size out.

j_gene: TRBJ2-3; v_gene: TRBV7-2; abundance: few; d_gene: .; CDR3aa: CASSLVAGSTDTQYF; CDR3nt: TGTGCCAGCAGCTTAGTCGCAGGAAGCACAGATACGCAGTATTTT
j_gene: TRBJ2-3; v_gene: TRBV6-1; abundance: .; d_gene: TRBD1; CDR3aa: CASSEPGQGVDTQYF; CDR3nt: TGTGCCAGCAGTGAACCGGGACAGGGGGTGGATACGCAGTATTTT
j_gene: TRBJ2-1; v_gene: TRBV24-1; abundance: .; d_gene: TRBD2; CDR3aa: CATSGLAGVHNEQFF; CDR3nt: TGTGCCACCAGTGGACTAGCGGGAGTACACAATGAGCAGTTCTTC
j_gene: TRBJ2-7; v_gene: TRBV4-1; abundance: medium-sized; d_gene: .; CDR3aa: CASSQVGSYEQYF; CDR3nt: TGCGCCAGCAGCCAAGTGGGCAGCTACGAGCAGTACTTC
j_gene: TRBJ2-1; v_gene: TRBV7-9; abundance: .; d_gene: TRBD2; CDR3aa: CASSPGGYEQFF; CDR3nt: TGTGCCAGCAGCCCGGGGGGGTACGAGCAGTTCTTC
j_gene: TRBJ2-3; v_gene: TRBV11-2; abundance: .; d_gene: .; CDR3aa: CASRTILPGLAYTDTQYF; CDR3nt: TGTGCCAGCAGAACTATACTACCGGGACTCGCGTACACAGATACGCAGTATTTT
j_gene: TRBJ2-7; v_gene: TRBV20-1; abundance: few; d_gene: .; CDR3aa: CSARRLDSYEQYF; CDR3nt: TGCAGTGCTAGGAGGCTAGACTCCTACGAGCAGTACTTC
j_gene: TRBJ2-7; v_gene: TRBV19; abundance: .; d_gene: .; CDR3aa: CASSIGGNEQYF; CDR3nt: TGTGCCAGTAGCATAGGGGGTAACGAGCAGTACTTC
j_gene: TRBJ2-1; v_gene: TRBV7-7; abundance: few; d_gene: .; CDR3aa: CASSPLPGTSYNEQFF; CDR3nt: TGTGCTAGCAGCCCCCTACCAGGGACCTCCTACAATGAGCAGTTCTTC
j_gene: TRBJ2-7; v_gene: TRBV2; abundance: .; d_gene: .; CDR3aa: CASSYRVEQYF; CDR3nt: TGTGCCAGCAGTTACAGGGTCGAGCAGTACTTC
j_gene: TRBJ1-1; v_gene: TRBV5-1; abundance: .; d_gene: TRBD1; CDR3aa: CASSPGGPNTEAFF; CDR3nt: TGCGCCAGCAGCCCAGGGGGCCCGAACACTGAAGCTTTCTTT
j_gene: TRBJ2-7; v_gene: TRBV20-1; abundance: many; d_gene: .; CDR3aa: CSAKELRGDYEQYF; CDR3nt: TGCAGTGCTAAGGAACTCAGGGGTGACTACGAGCAGTACTTC
j_gene: TRBJ2-7; v_gene: TRBV12-3/TRBV12-4; abundance: few; d_gene: TRBD1; CDR3aa: CASSFGTGQRKQYF; CDR3nt: TGTGCCAGCAGTTTCGGGACAGGTCAACGAAAGCAGTACTTC
j_gene: TRBJ2-7; v_gene: TRBV5-1; abundance: few; d_gene: .; CDR3aa: CASSLFGGTAHEQYF; CDR3nt: TGCGCCAGCAGCTTGTTCGGCGGCACGGCCCACGAGCAGTACTTC
j_gene: TRBJ2-1; v_gene: TRBV6-5; abundance: .; d_gene: TRBD2; CDR3aa: CARGGSVNEQFF; CDR3nt: TGTGCCAGGGGGGGGTCTGTCAATGAGCAGTTCTTC
j_gene: TRBJ2-1; v_gene: TRBV5-1; abundance: .; d_gene: TRBD1; CDR3aa: CASSLGTGPLDEQFF; CDR3nt: TGCGCCAGCAGCCTAGGGACAGGACCCCTCGATGAGCAGTTCTTC
j_gene: TRBJ1-6; v_gene: TRBV6-1; abundance: .; d_gene: .; CDR3aa: CASSVYRSPLHF; CDR3nt: TGTGCCAGCAGTGTATACCGTTCACCCCTCCACTTT